The 19 T cell receptor beta chains below were found in one sample sequenced in a study of blood T cell repertoires in COVID-19. The protocol was immunoSEQ multiplex PCR, while the TCRdb copy is restricted to in-frame clones and leaves out a portion. Here the sample spans almost 400,000 clones, around 87% being singletons. Sequenced input: peripheral blood. The receptors were sampled from a woman aged 55 to 70 with COVID-19, enrolled during active disease.

The CDR3, as DNA: TGTGCCATCAGTGGCGCCCCAGGGGATGGCTATGGCTACACCTTC. This gives the protein CAISGAPGDGYGYTF. The chain combines TRBV10-3 with TRBJ1-2, with a possible D match to TRBD1 (6 bases). Germline V lookup: CDR1 ENHRY, CDR2 SYGVKD. There are 15 residues in the CDR3. Deletions cut 4 bases from V and 4 bases from J, with 16 bases between.

V and J are TRBV28 and TRBJ2-3; a possible D gene is TRBD2 (5 bases). Trimming cost V 7 bases and J 4 bases, with 18 bases left between them. The length of the CDR3 is 15 residues. The germline gives CDR1 MDHEN, CDR2 SYDVKM. CDR3 coding DNA: TGTGCCAGCAAGGATGCGGGTCTCAGTGCAGATACGCAGTATTTT. This codes for CASKDAGLSADTQYF.

The chain uses TRBV27 and TRBJ1-1; 7 nucleotides align to TRBD1. The CDR3 totals 13 residues. Trimming at V came to 5 bases and at J to 3 bases, leaving 3 bases not matched to a gene. In germline, CDR1 is MNHEY, CDR2 SMNVEV (reference sequence). The CDR3, as DNA: TGTGCCAGCAGTATAGGGGGCGACACTGAAGCTTTCTTT. This translates into CASSIGGDTEAFF.

The chain couples TRBV5-5 to TRBJ2-3; TRBD2 agrees at 9 bases. The CDR3 loop spans 18 amino acids. V gave up 3 bases and J gave up 3 bases; unmatched junction bases: 14. Germline CDR1 is SGHKS and CDR2 is YYEKEE (reference sequence). The CDR3 DNA follows: TGTGCCAGCAGCTCCCCAGCGGGGGGCCGTCCGTCGACAGATACGCAGTATTTT. Protein product: CASSSPAGGRPSTDTQYF.

The chain has TRBV1 and TRBJ1-1; whether TRBD1, the table's D call, matches the DNA was not checked. TRBV1 is a known pseudogene. This CDR3 spans 16 amino acids. The CDR3 DNA reads as TGCACCAGCAGCCAACCCGGACAGGCAACGAACACTGAAGCTTTCTTT. It translates to CTSSQPGQATNTEAFF.

This rearrangement joins TRBV9 to TRBJ2-1, with TRBD1 matching over 10 bases. The length of the CDR3 is 16 residues. Germline CDR1 reads SGDLS; CDR2 reads YYNGEE. The V and J ends lost 3 bases and 4 bases, in that order; junction bases with no gene match: 7. CDR3: CASSARGQGSYNEQFF. The CDR3 bases are TGTGCCAGCAGCGCGAGGGGACAGGGGTCGTACAATGAGCAGTTCTTC.

The chain recombines TRBV5-4 with TRBJ1-4; 7 bases line up with TRBD1. Trimming removed 3 bases from V and 5 bases from J; junction bases left unmatched: 7. The CDR3 covers 15 residues. Germline V gives CDR1 SGHNT, CDR2 YYREEE (reference sequence). This CDR3 reads CASSSGQTGNEKLFF. CDR3 nucleotide sequence: TGTGCCAGCAGCTCTGGCCAGACAGGGAATGAAAAACTGTTTTTT.

In its sample, this clone was seen a few times. The V and J genes are TRBV2 and TRBJ1-1, with D possibly matching TRBD1 (5 bases). Germline V lookup: CDR1 SNHLY, CDR2 FYNNEI. This CDR3 has 12 amino acids. Trimming stripped 9 bases from V and 10 bases from J, with 18 bases between. CDR3 region: CARDNSNVRAFF. The CDR3 coding sequence is TGTGCCAGGGACAATTCTAATGTGCGAGCTTTCTTT. The whole variable domain, remainder taken from reference TRBV2 and TRBJ1-1, is EPEVTQTPSHQVTQMGQEVILRCVPISNHLYFYWYRQILGQKVEFLVSFYNNEISEKSEIFDDQFSVERPDGSNFTLKIRSTKLEDSAMYFCARDNSNVRAFFGQGTRLTVV.

The chain links TRBV29-1 to TRBJ2-1; D is possibly TRBD1 (7 bases). The V and J ends lost 4 bases and 8 bases respectively, with 18 bases between them. This CDR3 has 14 amino acids. CDR1 and CDR2 from the germline V gene are SQVTM and ANQGSEA. CDR3 in amino acids: CSVAGGRIVYEQFF. DNA of the CDR3: TGCAGCGTTGCAGGGGGGCGGATTGTCTATGAGCAGTTCTTC.

This clone has a single count. In DNA, the CDR3 is TGTGCCAGCAGTTACGGGGCACGATCACCCCTCCACTTT. Its protein is CASSYGARSPLHF. The genes are TRBV6-5 and TRBJ1-6; maybe TRBD1 (5 bases). Germline CDR1 reads MNHEY; CDR2 reads SVGAGI. The CDR3 is 13 residues long. Trimming cost V 2 bases and J 10 bases, with 9 bases left between them.

The V call is TRBV14, the J call TRBJ1-4; TRBD1 is a possible D gene (5 bases). V dropped 3 bases and J dropped 7 bases, with 21 bases sitting between them. CDR3 length: 17 amino acids. From germline, CDR1 is SGHDN and CDR2 FVKESK. CDR3 bases: TGTGCCAGCAGCCACCGGAATGTGTATTCGGGGGTTGAAAAACTGTTTTTT. Amino acid sequence: CASSHRNVYSGVEKLFF. The full variable domain, with the rest looked up from reference TRBV14 and TRBJ1-4, is EAGVTQFPSHSVIEKGQTVTLRCDPISGHDNLYWYRRVMGKEIKFLLHFVKESKQDESGMPNNRFLAERTGGTYSTLKVQPAELEDSGVYFCASSHRNVYSGVEKLFFGSGTQLSVL.

The chain couples TRBV11-3 to TRBJ2-3; 9 positions agree with TRBD1. V was pared by 5 bases and J by 1 base, with 4 bases of the junction left unmatched. Germline values: CDR1 SGHNT, CDR2 YENEEA. The CDR3 is 15 residues long. The CDR3 sequence is CASSRRQGGTDTQYF. The CDR3 nucleotides are TGTGCCAGCAGCCGACGACAGGGGGGCACAGATACGCAGTATTTT.

J is TRBJ1-2 and V is TRBV30; perhaps TRBD1 as D (5 bases). Germline-derived CDR1 and CDR2 are GTSNPN and SVGIG (reference sequence). CDR3 length equals 17 residues. V lost 0 bases and J lost 5, with 22 bases in between. The CDR3 protein is CAWSVLRGMSPWYGYTF. In DNA, the CDR3 is TGTGCCTGGAGTGTACTAAGGGGTATGAGTCCCTGGTATGGCTACACCTTC.

This clone was seen only a few times. The chain's CDR3 is CASNQAASNYGYTF. In nucleotides, the CDR3 is TGTGCCAGCAATCAGGCAGCTTCTAACTATGGCTACACCTTC. The J gene is TRBJ1-2, the V gene TRBV6-6, with D hard to call. V lost 7 bases, J lost 0 bases, and 12 bases lay in between. The length of the CDR3 is 14 residues. CDR1 MNHNY and CDR2 SVGAGI come from the germline V gene (reference sequence).

The chain is built from TRBV10-3 and TRBJ2-5, with D maybe TRBD1 (8 bases). The CDR3 is 13 amino acids. The V gene's germline CDR1 is ENHRY and CDR2 SYGVKD. The V and J ends lost 9 bases and 3 bases respectively, with 14 bases between them. In nucleotides, the CDR3 is TGTGCCATGCAGGGGGCGGGGGAAGAGACCCAGTACTTC. Translated, it gives CAMQGAGEETQYF.

This chain connects TRBV2 to TRBJ2-2; 12 nucleotides line up with TRBD2. The CDR3 is 16 residues long. J gave up 5 bases and V 5 bases, and 6 bases lay outside the gene matches. Germline V gene data show CDR1 as SNHLY and CDR2 as FYNNEI. The CDR3 spells CASSFGLAGRTGELFF. CDR3 DNA: TGTGCCAGCAGTTTTGGACTAGCGGGGAGGACCGGGGAGCTGTTTTTT.

The CDR3 DNA sequence: TGTGCCAGCAGCAAAAATAACGAGGGTATCGGGGGGTCTGTTGGCTACACCTTC. This gives the protein CASSKNNEGIGGSVGYTF. The chain employs TRBV3-1 (or the pseudogene TRBV3-2) and TRBJ1-2; TRBD1 might be the D (5 bases). CDR3 length: 18 amino acids. Trimming stripped 5 bases from V and 7 bases from J, with 29 bases between. In germline, CDR1 is LGHDT, CDR2 YNNKEL (reference sequence).

J is TRBJ1-2 and V is TRBV19; the D is unclear. The CDR3 runs to 14 residues. Between the trimmed V and J ends, which lost 1 base and 4 bases, there was a span of 10 bases. Germline-derived CDR1 and CDR2 are LNHDA and SQIVND (reference sequence). The CDR3 here is CASSIAVTPYGYTF. CDR3 in DNA: TGTGCCAGTAGTATAGCTGTGACTCCCTATGGCTACACCTTC.

The chain combines TRBV7-2 with TRBJ2-2; 8 bases map to TRBD1. Trimming at V came to 2 bases and at J to 11 bases, leaving 4 bases not matched to a gene. The germline gives CDR1 SGHTA, CDR2 FQGNSA. CDR3 size: 13 residues. Here the CDR3 reads CASSLWGQAELFF. The CDR3 coding sequence is TGTGCCAGCAGCTTATGGGGACAGGCAGAGCTGTTTTTT.